This record concerns one TCR beta chain sequence. The data belong to a study of PD-L1 blockade in urothelial cancer. In the study overall: Patients took up atezolizumab at some point between 2014 and 2015 at 1,200 mg intravenously every 3 weeks. Across blood samples, T cells had a median count of approximately 130,000.

The CDR3 consists of 13 residues. The ends lost 4 bases at V and 3 bases at J; junction bases unmatched: 3. Germline CDR1 reads LNHDA; CDR2 reads SQIVND (reference sequence). Here immunoSEQ multiplex PCR was the method, and the copy in TCRdb shows in-frame clones only, minus some. Here the sample spans some 120,000 clones, 65% to 85% being singletons. Time point defined: pretreatment peripheral blood. This clonotype originated in a man aged 45-65 years with urothelial cancer. The source was PBMCs, collected around atezolizumab (anti-PD-L1) treatment. The chain combines TRBV19 with TRBJ2-7, with 7 bases that match TRBD2. CDR3 residues: CASSSGSRYEQYF. CDR3 in DNA: TGTGCCAGTAGTAGCGGGAGTCGCTACGAGCAGTACTTC.